The rows below give T cell receptor beta chains drawn from one sample of a study of blood T cell repertoires in COVID-19. TCRdb's copy holds only in-frame clones and misses some; the assay was immunoSEQ multiplex PCR. The table has about 200,000 clones, 85% to 90% seen once. The sequencing input was PBMCs or T cells enriched from blood (not recorded which). The receptors were gathered from a woman in her 30s with acute COVID-19. Each CDR3 is given with its conserved first and last residue. The D gene is left open where the match is weak. Clone size, where shown, is once, few, many, or a class for clones that have expanded.

d_gene	abundance	len	v_gene	j_gene	CDR3aa	CDR3nt
TRBD1	-	18	TRBV5-4	TRBJ2-7	CASSSGQGAALYTYEQYF	TGTGCCAGCAGCTCGGGACAGGGGGCGGCCCTATATACCTACGAGCAGTACTTC
-	-	14	TRBV7-9	TRBJ2-7	CASSLGAGAYEQYF	TGTGCCAGCAGCTTAGGGGCAGGGGCCTACGAGCAGTACTTC
TRBD1	few	14	TRBV5-1	TRBJ1-2	CASSGDRGIYGYTF	TGCGCCAGCAGCGGGGACAGGGGGATCTATGGCTACACCTTC
-	-	12	TRBV5-4	TRBJ1-2	CASSLEGRGYTF	TGTGCCAGCAGCTTGGAGGGGAGGGGCTACACCTTC
-	-	15	TRBV19	TRBJ1-2	CASTVPGGRRNGYTF	TGTGCCAGTACCGTCCCGGGAGGCAGGAGGAATGGCTACACCTTC
TRBD1	-	14	TRBV30	TRBJ1-4	CAWEGDRTNEKLFF	TGTGCCTGGGAGGGGGACAGAACTAATGAAAAACTGTTTTTT
TRBD2	-	14	TRBV11-2	TRBJ2-7	CASSIAGGYYEQYF	TGTGCCAGCAGTATAGCGGGGGGGTACTACGAGCAGTACTTC
-	-	19	TRBV12-5	TRBJ2-1	CASGLAPNGGTGWGNEQFF	TGTGCTAGTGGTTTGGCCCCCAACGGGGGGACAGGTTGGGGCAATGAGCAGTTCTTC
-	few	17	TRBV15	TRBJ2-1	CATSGPRGASAYNEQFF	TGTGCCACCAGCGGTCCCAGGGGGGCGTCTGCCTACAATGAGCAGTTCTTC
-	-	15	TRBV24-1	TRBJ2-2	CATSDWRGTTGELFF	TGTGCCACCAGTGATTGGAGGGGTACCACCGGGGAGCTGTTTTTT
-	-	13	TRBV11-1	TRBJ1-1	CASSADSSTEAFF	TGTGCCAGCAGCGCGGACAGTAGCACTGAAGCTTTCTTT
-	-	14	TRBV4-1	TRBJ1-6	CASTNRENYSPLHF	TGCGCCAGTACGAACAGGGAAAATTATTCACCCCTCCACTTT
-	-	16	TRBV6-2/TRBV6-3	TRBJ1-2	CASSYDRDLSNYGYTF	TGTGCCAGCAGTTACGACAGAGATTTATCTAACTATGGCTACACCTTC
-	-	16	TRBV6-2/TRBV6-3	TRBJ1-5	CASSHREINSNQPQHF	TGTGCCAGCAGCCACCGGGAAATCAATAGCAATCAGCCCCAGCATTTT
TRBD1	-	13	TRBV9	TRBJ2-2	CASSPQGARELFF	TGTGCCAGCAGCCCTCAGGGGGCGCGGGAGCTGTTTTTT
-	-	13	TRBV12-3/TRBV12-4	TRBJ1-2	CASSRQDNYGYTF	TGTGCCAGCAGCCGACAGGACAACTATGGCTACACCTTC
-	-	15	TRBV19	TRBJ2-1	CASSIGRVYYNEQFF	TGTGCCAGTAGTATCGGCCGGGTATACTACAATGAGCAGTTCTTC
-	-	15	TRBV7-2	TRBJ1-4	CASSSEALVNEKLFF	TGTGCCAGCAGCTCCGAAGCCTTAGTCAATGAAAAACTGTTTTTT
-	once	13	TRBV27	TRBJ1-1	CASSLSMNTEAFF	TGTGCCAGCAGTTTATCCATGAACACTGAAGCTTTCTTT
-	-	14	TRBV4-3	TRBJ2-2	CASSQTGNTGELFF	TGCGCCAGCAGCCAAACAGGGAACACCGGGGAGCTGTTTTTT
-	-	11	TRBV7-9	TRBJ1-1	CASEGHLEAFF	TGTGCCAGCGAGGGACACCTTGAAGCTTTCTTT
TRBD1	once	14	TRBV3-1/TRBV3-2	TRBJ1-1	CASSQSRDRVGAFF	TGTGCCAGCAGCCAGTCCCGGGACAGGGTTGGAGCTTTCTTT
-	-	12	TRBV28	TRBJ2-5	CASSLSTGTQYF	TGTGCCAGCAGTTTATCCACGGGGACCCAGTACTTC
-	-	14	TRBV2	TRBJ1-3	CATSVDISGNTIYF	TGTGCCACCTCGGTCGACATCTCTGGAAACACCATATATTTT
-	once	12	TRBV11-2	TRBJ2-7	CASSRYRDEQYF	TGTGCCAGCAGTAGATACAGGGACGAGCAGTACTTC
-	-	17	TRBV18	TRBJ2-1	CASSLSRVGSNYNEQFF	TGTGCCAGCTCTCTTAGTCGGGTCGGGAGTAATTACAATGAGCAGTTCTTC
-	-	14	TRBV7-8	TRBJ1-6	CASSLVGGTSPLHF	TGTGCCAGCAGCTTAGTGGGCGGGACCTCACCCCTCCACTTT
TRBD1	-	14	TRBV2	TRBJ1-2	CASSMDRGDYGYTF	TGTGCCAGCAGTATGGACAGGGGAGACTATGGCTACACCTTC
-	-	17	TRBV7-9	TRBJ1-2	CASSLAGPFTDDYGYTF	TGTGCCAGCAGCTTAGCGGGGCCCTTCACAGATGACTATGGCTACACCTTC
-	-	15	TRBV19	TRBJ1-6	CASSIGRGDNSPLHF	TGTGCCAGTAGTATAGGGCGGGGAGATAATTCACCCCTCCACTTT
TRBD1	-	15	TRBV19	TRBJ1-2	CASTPYRDRLYGYTF	TGTGCCAGTACCCCCTATCGGGACAGACTTTATGGCTACACCTTC
-	-	15	TRBV4-1	TRBJ2-7	CASSHGARSSYEQYF	TGCGCCAGCAGCCATGGGGCCAGGAGCTCCTACGAGCAGTACTTC
-	-	12	TRBV29-1	TRBJ1-1	CSVGGGGPEAFF	TGCAGCGTTGGGGGGGGAGGTCCTGAAGCTTTCTTT
-	-	14	TRBV10-2	TRBJ1-5	CASSEVGSVQPQHF	TGCGCCAGCAGTGAGGTGGGGAGTGTTCAGCCCCAGCATTTT
-	-	14	TRBV7-9	TRBJ2-5	CASSLRQPQETQYF	TGTGCCAGCAGCTTACGACAGCCCCAAGAGACCCAGTACTTC
-	-	14	TRBV6-5	TRBJ1-2	CASSPSSGGYGYTF	TGTGCCAGCAGCCCATCTTCCGGGGGTTATGGCTACACCTTC
-	-	8	TRBV9	TRBJ2-3	CAPQREYF	TGTGCCCCTCAGAGGGAGTATTTT
TRBD1	-	14	TRBV24-1	TRBJ2-1	CATSVRQGTNEQFF	TGTGCCACCAGTGTAAGACAGGGGACGAATGAGCAGTTCTTC
TRBD1	-	18	TRBV19	TRBJ1-4	CASSTVTGTGLGREKLFF	TGTGCCAGTAGTACCGTGACAGGGACAGGGCTCGGAAGGGAAAAACTGTTTTTT
-	-	14	TRBV7-2	TRBJ2-3	CASSLGGHTDTQYF	TGTGCCAGCAGCTTAGGGGGCCACACAGATACGCAGTATTTT
-	-	15	TRBV7-2	TRBJ2-1	CASSLVPRGYNEQFF	TGTGCCAGCAGCTTAGTACCCCGAGGGTACAATGAGCAGTTCTTC
-	-	16	TRBV7-2	TRBJ2-2	CASTPFRGGDTGELFF	TGTGCCAGCACCCCGTTTCGTGGGGGCGACACCGGGGAGCTGTTTTTT
-	-	15	TRBV7-2	TRBJ1-6	CASSLISGRDSPLHF	TGTGCCAGCAGCTTAATATCCGGGAGGGATTCACCCCTCCACTTT
-	-	13	TRBV7-2	TRBJ1-1	CASSFAGNTEAFF	TGTGCCAGCAGCTTCGCCGGGAACACTGAAGCTTTCTTT
-	-	12	TRBV29-1	TRBJ1-2	CSLRVKDYGYTF	TGCAGCCTGAGGGTGAAAGACTATGGCTACACCTTC
-	once	15	TRBV10-3	TRBJ1-1	CAISSPGRANTEAFF	TGTGCCATCAGTAGCCCGGGGAGGGCGAACACTGAAGCTTTCTTT
TRBD1	-	13	TRBV6-5	TRBJ1-1	CASRLQGGTEAFF	TGTGCCAGCAGACTACAGGGGGGTACTGAAGCTTTCTTT
TRBD1	few	15	TRBV28	TRBJ1-4	CASSPPTGIREKLFF	TGTGCCAGCAGTCCTCCGACAGGGATTAGGGAAAAACTGTTTTTT